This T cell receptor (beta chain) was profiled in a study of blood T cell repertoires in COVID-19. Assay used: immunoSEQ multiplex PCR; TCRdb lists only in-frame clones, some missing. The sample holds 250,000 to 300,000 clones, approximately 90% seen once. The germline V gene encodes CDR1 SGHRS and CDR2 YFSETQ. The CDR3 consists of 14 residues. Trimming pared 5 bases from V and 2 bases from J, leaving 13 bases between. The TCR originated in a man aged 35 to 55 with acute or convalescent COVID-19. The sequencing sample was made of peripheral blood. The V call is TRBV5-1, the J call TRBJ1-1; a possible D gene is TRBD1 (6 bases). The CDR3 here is CASRPQGSNTEAFF. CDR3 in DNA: TGCGCCAGCAGACCTCAGGGGTCTAACACTGAAGCTTTCTTT.